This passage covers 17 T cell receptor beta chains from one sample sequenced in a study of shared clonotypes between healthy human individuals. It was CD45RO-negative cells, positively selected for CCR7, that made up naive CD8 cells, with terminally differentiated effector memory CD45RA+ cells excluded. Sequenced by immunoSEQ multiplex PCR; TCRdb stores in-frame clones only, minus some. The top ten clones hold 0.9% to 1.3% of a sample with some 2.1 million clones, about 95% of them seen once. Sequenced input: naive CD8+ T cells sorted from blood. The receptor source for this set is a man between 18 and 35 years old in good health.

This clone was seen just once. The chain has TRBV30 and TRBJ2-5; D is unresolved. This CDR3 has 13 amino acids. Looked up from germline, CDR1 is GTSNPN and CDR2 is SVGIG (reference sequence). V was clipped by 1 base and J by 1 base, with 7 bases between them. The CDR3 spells CAWSAGVQETQYF. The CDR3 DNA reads TGTGCCTGGAGTGCTGGGGTCCAAGAGACCCAGTACTTC.

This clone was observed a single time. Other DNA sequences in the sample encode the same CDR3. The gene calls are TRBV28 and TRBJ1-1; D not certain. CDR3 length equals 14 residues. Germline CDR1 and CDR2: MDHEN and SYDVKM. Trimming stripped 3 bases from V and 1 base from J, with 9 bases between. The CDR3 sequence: CASSFLRGNTEAFF. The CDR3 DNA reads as TGTGCCAGCAGTTTCCTCCGCGGGAACACTGAAGCTTTCTTT.

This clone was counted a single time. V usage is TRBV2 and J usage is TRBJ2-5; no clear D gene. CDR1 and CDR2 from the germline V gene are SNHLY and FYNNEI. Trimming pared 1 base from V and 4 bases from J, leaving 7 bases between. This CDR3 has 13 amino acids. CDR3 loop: CASSEEDRETQYF. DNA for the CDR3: TGTGCCAGCAGTGAAGAGGATAGAGAGACCCAGTACTTC.

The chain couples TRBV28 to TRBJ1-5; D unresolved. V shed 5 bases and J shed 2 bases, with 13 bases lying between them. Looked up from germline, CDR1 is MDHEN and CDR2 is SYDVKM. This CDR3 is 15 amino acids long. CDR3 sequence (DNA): TGTGCCAGCAGTGGAAAGACCTGGGGCAATCAGCCCCAGCATTTT. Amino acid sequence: CASSGKTWGNQPQHF.

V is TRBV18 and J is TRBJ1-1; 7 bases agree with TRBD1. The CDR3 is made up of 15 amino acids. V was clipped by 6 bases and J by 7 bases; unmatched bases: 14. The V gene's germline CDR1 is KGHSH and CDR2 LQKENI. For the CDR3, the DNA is TGTGCCAGCTCTCCTTCCATGACAGGGTTGAATGAAGCTTTCTTT. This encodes CASSPSMTGLNEAFF.

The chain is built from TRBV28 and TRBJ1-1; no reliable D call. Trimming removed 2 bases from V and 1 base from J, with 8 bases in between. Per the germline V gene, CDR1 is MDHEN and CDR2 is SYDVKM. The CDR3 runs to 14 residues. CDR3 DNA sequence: TGTGCCAGCAGTTTACTGGACGGGAACACTGAAGCTTTCTTT. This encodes CASSLLDGNTEAFF.

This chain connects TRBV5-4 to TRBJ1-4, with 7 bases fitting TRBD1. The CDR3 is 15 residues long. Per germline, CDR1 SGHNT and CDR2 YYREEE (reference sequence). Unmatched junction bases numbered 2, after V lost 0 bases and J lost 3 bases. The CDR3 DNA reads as TGTGCCAGCAGCTTGGAAGGACAGGCTAATGAAAAACTGTTTTTT. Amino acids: CASSLEGQANEKLFF.

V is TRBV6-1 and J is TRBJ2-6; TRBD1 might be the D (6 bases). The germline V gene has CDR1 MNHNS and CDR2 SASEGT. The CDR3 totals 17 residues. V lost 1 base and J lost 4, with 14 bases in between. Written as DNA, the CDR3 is TGTGCCAGCAGTGAAGAACTTAGGGGGAGCGGGGCCAACGTCCTGACTTTC. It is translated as CASSEELRGSGANVLTF.

CDR3 bases: TGTGCCAGCAGCTTGCGGGCAGCCCTAGGCGATCAGCCCCAGCATTTT. This translates into CASSLRAALGDQPQHF. The chain joins TRBV5-8 to TRBJ1-5; D is unclear. The CDR3 sequence is 16 residues long. The germline V and J ends were trimmed by 1 base and 5 bases, with 16 bases remaining between them. Germline-derived CDR1 and CDR2 are SGHTS and YDEGEE.

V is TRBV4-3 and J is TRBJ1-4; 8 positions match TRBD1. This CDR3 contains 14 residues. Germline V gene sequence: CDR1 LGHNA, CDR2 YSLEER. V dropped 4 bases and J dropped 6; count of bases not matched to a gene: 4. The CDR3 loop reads CASSPGGAYEKLFF. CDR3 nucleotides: TGCGCCAGCAGCCCAGGGGGCGCTTATGAAAAACTGTTTTTT.

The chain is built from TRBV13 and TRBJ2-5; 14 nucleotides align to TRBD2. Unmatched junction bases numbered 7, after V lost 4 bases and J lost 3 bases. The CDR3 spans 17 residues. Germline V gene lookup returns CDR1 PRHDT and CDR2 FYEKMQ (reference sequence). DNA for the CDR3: TGTGCCAGCAGCTACGGGACTAGCGGGAGAGGAGAAGAGACCCAGTACTTC. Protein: CASSYGTSGRGEETQYF.

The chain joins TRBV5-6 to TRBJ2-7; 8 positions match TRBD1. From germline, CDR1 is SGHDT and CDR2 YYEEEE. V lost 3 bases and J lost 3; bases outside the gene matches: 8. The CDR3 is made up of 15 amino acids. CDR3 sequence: CASSSADRGSYEQYF. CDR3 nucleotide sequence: TGTGCCAGCAGCTCTGCCGACAGGGGTAGCTACGAGCAGTACTTC.

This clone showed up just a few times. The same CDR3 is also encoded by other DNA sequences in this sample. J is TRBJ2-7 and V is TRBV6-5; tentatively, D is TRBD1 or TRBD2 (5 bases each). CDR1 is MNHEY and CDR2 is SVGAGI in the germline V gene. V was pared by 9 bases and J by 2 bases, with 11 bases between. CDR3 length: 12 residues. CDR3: CASRDLAYEQYF. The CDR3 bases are TGTGCCAGTCGGGACCTCGCCTACGAGCAGTACTTC.

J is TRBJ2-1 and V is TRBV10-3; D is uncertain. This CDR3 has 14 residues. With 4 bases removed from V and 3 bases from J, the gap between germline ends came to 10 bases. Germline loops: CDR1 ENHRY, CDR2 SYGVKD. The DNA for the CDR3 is TGTGCCATCAGTGCTACAGCTAGCTACAATGAGCAGTTCTTC. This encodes CAISATASYNEQFF.

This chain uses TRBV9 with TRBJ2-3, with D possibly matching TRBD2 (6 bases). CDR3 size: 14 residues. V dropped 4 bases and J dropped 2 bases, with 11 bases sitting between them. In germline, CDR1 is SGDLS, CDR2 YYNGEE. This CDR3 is CASSPGTPTDTQYF. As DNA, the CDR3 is TGTGCCAGCAGCCCAGGGACTCCCACAGATACGCAGTATTTT. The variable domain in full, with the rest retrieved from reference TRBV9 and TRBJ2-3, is DSGVTQTPKHLITATGQRVTLRCSPRSGDLSVYWYQQSLDQGLQFLIQYYNGEERAKGNILERFSAQQFPDLHSELNLSSLELGDSALYFCASSPGTPTDTQYFGPGTRLTVL.

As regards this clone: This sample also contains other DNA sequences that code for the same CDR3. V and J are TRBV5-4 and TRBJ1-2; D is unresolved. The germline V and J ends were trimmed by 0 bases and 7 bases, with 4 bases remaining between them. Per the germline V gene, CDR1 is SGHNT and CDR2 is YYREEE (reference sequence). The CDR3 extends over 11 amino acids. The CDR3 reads CASSLGGGYTF. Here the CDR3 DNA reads TGTGCCAGCAGCTTGGGCGGTGGCTACACCTTC.

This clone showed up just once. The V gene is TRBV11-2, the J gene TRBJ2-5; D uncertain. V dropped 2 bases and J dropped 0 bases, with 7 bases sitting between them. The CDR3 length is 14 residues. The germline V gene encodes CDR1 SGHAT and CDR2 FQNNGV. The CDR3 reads CASSLIRDQETQYF. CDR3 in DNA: TGTGCCAGCAGCTTAATAAGGGACCAAGAGACCCAGTACTTC.